The T cell receptor beta chain described here comes from a study of regulatory T cells in long-lasting Graves disease. This clonotype was observed at least ten times. Sample time point: newly diagnosed GD, antithyroid drugs for less than 3 months. RNA from PBMCs was the source of the TCR library. Both iRepertoire HTBI primers and Arm-PCR of CDR3 regions were used to build the TCR beta libraries. A single record per CDR3 protein comes from TCRdb applying MiXCR to the multiplex PCR reads. The data contain hundreds of thousands of distinct CDR3 sequences, roughly 15% of them singletons. Germline V CDR1 and CDR2: DFQATT, SNEGSKA (reference sequence). The CDR3 runs 18 residues. Trimming at V came to 0 bases and at J to 5 bases, leaving 16 bases not matched to a gene. The same data also went into a second study, on T cells in Graves' hyperthyroidism and ophthalmopathy.

The gene calls are TRBV20-1 and TRBJ2-1; 7 nucleotides line up with TRBD1. This sequence was found in a woman aged 30 to 39 with Graves disease. Sample: peripheral blood mononuclear cells (PBMCs), taken at new diagnosis, from a patient treated with antithyroid drugs. The CDR3 DNA reads as TGCAGTGCTAGAGATTGGGATCTCTCGGGACAGAGAAACAATGAGCAGTTCTTC. Translating gives CSARDWDLSGQRNNEQFF.